The 14 T cell receptor beta chains presented below share a single source sample, sequenced in a study of cytomegalovirus exposure and HLA in healthy donors. The study ran its PCR with 60 Vbeta and 13 Jbeta primers. Profiled with immunoSEQ multiplex PCR; TCRdb holds only in-frame clones, not every one. The sample lists under 110,000 clones, under 85% occurring once. The sample comprised PBMCs. These receptors were collected from a woman in her 40s in good health and CMV-seronegative.

The chain employs TRBV9 and TRBJ2-5; D is undetermined. This CDR3 has 14 amino acids. CDR1 SGDLS and CDR2 YYNGEE come from the germline V gene. V was trimmed by 0 bases and J by 3 bases, leaving 9 bases between them. The CDR3 region is CASSVGGGKETQYF. The CDR3, as DNA: TGTGCCAGCAGCGTAGGAGGCGGAAAAGAGACCCAGTACTTC.

V and J are TRBV18 and TRBJ1-1, with a weak D call TRBD1 (5 bases). Trimming pared 3 bases from V and 1 base from J, leaving 6 bases between. CDR3 size: 13 residues. Germline assignment: CDR1 KGHSH and CDR2 LQKENI. This CDR3 is CASSPDKNTEAFF. CDR3 DNA sequence: TGTGCCAGCTCACCGGACAAGAACACTGAAGCTTTCTTT.

This rearrangement joins TRBV27 to TRBJ2-1, with a tentative D call TRBD2 (5 bases). V gave up 2 bases and J gave up 5 bases, with 10 bases separating them. Germline V lookup: CDR1 MNHEY, CDR2 SMNVEV (reference sequence). The CDR3 runs 14 residues. The chain's CDR3 is CASSLLMRDNEQFF. The CDR3 DNA follows: TGTGCCAGCAGTTTACTGATGCGGGACAATGAGCAGTTCTTC.

The rearrangement links TRBV28 to TRBJ2-7, with a weak D call TRBD1 (6 bases). Germline V CDR1 and CDR2: MDHEN, SYDVKM. This CDR3 region has 13 residues. Trimming took off 5 bases at V and 0 bases at J, with 8 bases between the two ends. The CDR3 sequence is CASSTGPSYEQYF. CDR3 nucleotides: TGTGCCAGCAGTACAGGGCCCTCCTACGAGCAGTACTTC.

The V and J genes are TRBV2 and TRBJ2-7; D gene ambiguous. Germline V gene data show CDR1 as SNHLY and CDR2 as FYNNEI. Trimming removed 0 bases from V and 1 base from J, with 16 bases in between. The CDR3 extends over 17 amino acids. The CDR3 here is CASSEASGFWVSYEQYF. CDR3 DNA sequence: TGTGCCAGCAGTGAAGCTTCGGGTTTTTGGGTTTCCTACGAGCAGTACTTC.

The CDR3 coding sequence is TGTGCCATCAGTAAAAACAGGGACGCCTACGAGCAGTACTTC. This gives the protein CAISKNRDAYEQYF. The J gene is TRBJ2-7, the V gene TRBV10-3, with D tentatively TRBD1 (6 bases). CDR1 is ENHRY, CDR2 SYGVKD, per germline. Trimming took off 5 bases at V and 2 bases at J, with 13 bases between the two ends. This CDR3 has 14 residues.

This rearrangement joins TRBV10-2 to TRBJ2-7; 8 positions agree with TRBD1. CDR1 and CDR2 (germline): WSHSY, SAAADI. This CDR3 comprises 14 residues. The V segment lost 4 bases and the J segment 1 base; nucleotides outside the gene matches: 3. The CDR3 protein is CASSGTGYSYEQYF. The CDR3 coding sequence is TGCGCCAGCAGTGGGACAGGGTATTCCTACGAGCAGTACTTC.

J is TRBJ2-3 and V is TRBV11-1; the D gene is possibly TRBD2 (5 bases). V dropped 3 bases and J dropped 0 bases, with 10 bases sitting between them. The CDR3 covers 15 residues. Per germline, CDR1 SGHAT and CDR2 FQDESV (reference sequence). CDR3 protein: CASSLDGISTDTQYF. In DNA form, the CDR3 reads TGTGCCAGCAGCTTGGACGGGATTAGCACAGATACGCAGTATTTT.

This chain connects TRBV6-5 to TRBJ2-1; 8 positions agree with TRBD1. Germline trimming cut 4 bases from V and 0 bases from J; bases unmatched to any gene: 5. Germline CDR1 and CDR2: MNHEY and SVGAGI. CDR3 length: 16 residues. CDR3: CASSSPGTGSYNEQFF. In DNA form, the CDR3 reads TGTGCCAGCAGTTCTCCCGGGACAGGCTCCTACAATGAGCAGTTCTTC.

V gene TRBV19 combines with J gene TRBJ2-1; TRBD2 aligns across 7 bases. This CDR3 region has 14 residues. Germline V CDR1 and CDR2: LNHDA, SQIVND (reference sequence). The V gene end was trimmed by 5 bases and the J gene end by 5 bases; junction bases not matched to a gene: 6. CDR3: CASSPASGDNEQFF. CDR3 nucleotides: TGTGCCAGTAGTCCGGCTAGCGGAGACAATGAGCAGTTCTTC.

This chain links TRBV5-1 with TRBJ2-5, with TRBD2 matching over 7 bases. Germline lookup yields CDR1 SGHRS and CDR2 YFSETQ. CDR3 length: 15 amino acids. The trim removed 4 bases at V and 3 bases at J, leaving 9 bases unmatched. The CDR3 protein is CASSPLSSGEETQYF. The CDR3 coding sequence is TGCGCCAGCAGCCCCCTGTCAAGCGGGGAAGAGACCCAGTACTTC.

This clone was seen only once. V and J are TRBV30 and TRBJ1-6; D is perhaps TRBD1 (6 bases). Trimming pared 0 bases from V and 3 bases from J, leaving 12 bases between. This CDR3 spans 16 amino acids. Germline-derived CDR1 and CDR2 are GTSNPN and SVGIG (reference sequence). The CDR3 nucleotides are TGTGCCTGGAGTGTACAGGGAAGTGACTATAATTCACCCCTCCACTTT. It specifies CAWSVQGSDYNSPLHF.

The chain recombines TRBV7-9 with TRBJ2-7; D is undetermined. The CDR3 loop spans 13 amino acids. The germline CDR1 and CDR2 sequences are SEHNR and FQNEAQ (reference sequence). Trimming took 6 bases from V and 0 from J, leaving 9 bases between them. The CDR3 DNA reads as TGTGCCAGCAGGAAGGAGAGCTCCTACGAGCAGTACTTC. It codes for CASRKESSYEQYF.

The CDR3 nucleotides read TGTGCCAGCAGCGTAGGTAGCGGGAGGTCTGGGGCCAACGTCCTGACTTTC. Residues: CASSVGSGRSGANVLTF. The chain is built from TRBV9 and TRBJ2-6, with 10 nucleotides matching TRBD2. This CDR3 has 17 residues. Germline values: CDR1 SGDLS, CDR2 YYNGEE. J lost 1 base, V lost 0 bases, and 1 base had no gene match.